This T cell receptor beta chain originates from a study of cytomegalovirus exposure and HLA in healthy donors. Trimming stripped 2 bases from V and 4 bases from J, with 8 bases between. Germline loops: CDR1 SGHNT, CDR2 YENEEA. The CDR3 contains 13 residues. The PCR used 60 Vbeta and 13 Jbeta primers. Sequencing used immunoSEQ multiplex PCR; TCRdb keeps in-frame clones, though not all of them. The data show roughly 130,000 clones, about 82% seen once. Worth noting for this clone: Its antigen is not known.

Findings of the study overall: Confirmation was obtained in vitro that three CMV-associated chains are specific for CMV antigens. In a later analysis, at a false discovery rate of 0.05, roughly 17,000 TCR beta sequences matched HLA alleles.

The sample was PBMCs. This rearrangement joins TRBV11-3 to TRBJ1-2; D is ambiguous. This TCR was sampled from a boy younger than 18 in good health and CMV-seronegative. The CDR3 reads CASSLLAGYGYTF. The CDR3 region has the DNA TGTGCCAGCAGCTTACTGGCGGGCTATGGCTACACCTTC.